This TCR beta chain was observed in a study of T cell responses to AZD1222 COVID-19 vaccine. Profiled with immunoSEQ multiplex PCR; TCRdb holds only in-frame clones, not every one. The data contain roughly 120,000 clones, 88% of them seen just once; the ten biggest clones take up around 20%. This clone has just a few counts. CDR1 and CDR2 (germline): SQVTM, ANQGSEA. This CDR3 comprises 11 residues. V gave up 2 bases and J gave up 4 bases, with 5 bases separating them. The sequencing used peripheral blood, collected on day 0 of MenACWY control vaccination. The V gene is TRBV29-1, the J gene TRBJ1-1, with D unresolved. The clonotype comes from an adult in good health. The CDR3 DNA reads TGCAGCGTTGAACCTAGCACTGAAGCTTTCTTT. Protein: CSVEPSTEAFF. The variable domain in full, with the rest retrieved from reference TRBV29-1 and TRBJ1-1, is SAVISQKPSRDICQRGTSLTIQCQVDSQVTMMFWYRQQPGQSLTLIATANQGSEATYESGFVIDKFPISRPNLTFSTLTVSNMSPEDSSIYLCSVEPSTEAFFGQGTRLTVV.